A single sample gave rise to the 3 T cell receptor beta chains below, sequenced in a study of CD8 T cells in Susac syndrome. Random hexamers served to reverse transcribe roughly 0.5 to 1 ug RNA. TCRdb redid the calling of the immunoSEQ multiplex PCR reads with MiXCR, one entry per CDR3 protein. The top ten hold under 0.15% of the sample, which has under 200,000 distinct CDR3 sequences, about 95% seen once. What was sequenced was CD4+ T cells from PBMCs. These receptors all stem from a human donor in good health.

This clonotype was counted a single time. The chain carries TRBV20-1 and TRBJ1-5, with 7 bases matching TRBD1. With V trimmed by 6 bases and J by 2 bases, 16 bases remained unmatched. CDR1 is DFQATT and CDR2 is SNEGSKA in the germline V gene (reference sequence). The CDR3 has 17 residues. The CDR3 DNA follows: TGCAGTGCCTCCCAACAGACAGGGAACAGGGGCAATCAGCCCCAGCATTTT. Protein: CSASQQTGNRGNQPQHF.

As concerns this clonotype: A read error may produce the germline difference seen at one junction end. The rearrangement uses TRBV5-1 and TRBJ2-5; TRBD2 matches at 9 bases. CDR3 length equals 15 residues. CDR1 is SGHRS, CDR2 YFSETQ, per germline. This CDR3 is CASSLVAGGQETQYF. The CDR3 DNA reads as TGTGCCAGCAGCTTGGTGGCGGGGGGGCAGGAGACCCAGTACTTC. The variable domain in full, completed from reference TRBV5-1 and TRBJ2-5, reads KAGVTQTPRYLIKTRGQQVTLSCSPISGHRSVSWYQQTPGQGLQFLFEYFSETQRNKGNFPGRFSGRQFSNSRSEMNVSTLELGDSALYLCASSLVAGGQETQYFGPGTRLLVL.

The CDR3: CSAREPLATNEQFF. In DNA, the CDR3 is TGCAGTGCTAGAGAGCCCCTGGCTACCAATGAGCAGTTCTTC. V gene TRBV20-1 combines with J gene TRBJ2-1, with no clear D. With 0 bases removed from V and 6 bases from J, the gap between germline ends came to 12 bases. Germline CDR1 reads DFQATT; CDR2 reads SNEGSKA (reference sequence). CDR3 length: 14 residues.